Presented here are 32 T cell receptor beta chains from one specimen sequenced in a study of neurological immune-mediated disorders (dated by TCRdb to between 2019 and 2020). The library was built by means of 5' RACE. The instrument was an Illumina HiSeq 2500. In TCRdb, the public reads were trimmed at Q25 with fastp and aligned with MiXCR, with productive beta chains retained. Every distinct CDR3 protein forms one entry, paired with its most common genes and DNA. Within this sample are 95,000 to 150,000 distinct CDR3 sequences, with more than 2.5% of them counted one time only. 1.3% of the sample is in the top ten clones. The sample was PBMCs. Receptors originate from a woman aged 25 to 39 with multiple sclerosis.

This clonotype has a count of ten or more. The J gene is TRBJ2-3, the V gene TRBV29-1, with D tentatively TRBD1 or TRBD2 (6 bases each). V was trimmed by 4 bases and J by 5 bases, leaving 13 bases between them. Germline values: CDR1 SQVTM, CDR2 ANQGSEA. This CDR3 spans 13 amino acids. CDR3 amino acids: CSVAGARKDTQYF. The CDR3 DNA sequence: TGCAGCGTTGCGGGGGCGCGTAAAGATACGCAGTATTTT.

This clonotype was counted many times. The CDR3 DNA reads TGTGCCAGCAGTTTACAGGGATTTGGCACTGAAGCTTTCTTT. It yields the protein CASSLQGFGTEAFF. The V call is TRBV27, the J call TRBJ1-1, with a weak D call TRBD1 (5 bases). CDR3 size: 14 residues. Trimming removed 2 bases from V and 4 bases from J, with 11 bases in between. Germline-derived CDR1 and CDR2 are MNHEY and SMNVEV (reference sequence).

The CDR3 is CASSLTTNSYEQYV. Written as DNA, the CDR3 is TGTGCCAGCAGTTTAACTACCAACTCCTACGAGCAGTACGTC. The V and J genes are TRBV27 and TRBJ2-7; no reliable D call. The germline V gene has CDR1 MNHEY and CDR2 SMNVEV (reference sequence). The CDR3 has 14 residues. V was trimmed by 2 bases and J by 0 bases, leaving 8 bases between them.

Many counts were recorded for this clonotype. The rearrangement uses TRBV5-1 and TRBJ2-1; D gene unclear. CDR1 is SGHRS and CDR2 is YFSETQ in the germline V gene. Trimming took 4 bases from V and 7 from J, leaving 9 bases between them. This CDR3 is built from 12 residues. The CDR3 region has the DNA TGCGCCAGCAGCCCCGGGCCGAATGAGCAGTTCTTC. It translates to CASSPGPNEQFF.

This clonotype was seen ten or more times. V usage is TRBV20-1 and J usage is TRBJ2-5; 7 nucleotides agree with TRBD2. Germline V gene sequence: CDR1 DFQATT, CDR2 SNEGSKA (reference sequence). The junction had 6 bases not matched to a gene; V was cut back by 0 bases and J by 5 bases. The CDR3 has 14 residues. The CDR3 here is CSARDRLAQETQYF. CDR3 DNA: TGCAGTGCTAGAGACCGACTAGCCCAGGAGACCCAGTACTTC.

This clonotype was counted at least ten times. The J gene is TRBJ1-1, the V gene TRBV15, with 11 bases lining up with TRBD1. Looked up from germline, CDR1 is LNHNV and CDR2 is YYDKDF (reference sequence). The CDR3 is 18 amino acids. Trimming at V came to 0 bases and at J to 3 bases, leaving 9 bases not matched to a gene. CDR3 DNA sequence: TGTGCCACCAGCAGAGATAGGACAGGGGGCTCGAGGGACACTGAAGCTTTCTTT. Protein sequence: CATSRDRTGGSRDTEAFF.

This sequence joins TRBV2 and TRBJ1-4; 7 bases agree with TRBD1. CDR3 length: 14 amino acids. The J segment lost 7 bases and the V segment lost 6 bases, leaving 8 bases of the junction unmatched. Looked up from germline, CDR1 is SNHLY and CDR2 is FYNNEI. This CDR3 is CASRDNRGSEKLFF. In nucleotides, the CDR3 is TGTGCCAGCAGGGACAACAGGGGTAGTGAAAAACTGTTTTTT.

This clonotype was recorded many times. This chain connects TRBV12-3 or TRBV12-4 to TRBJ2-5; TRBD1 aligns across 7 bases. V shed 5 bases, J shed 2 bases, and the junction held 8 bases outside the gene matches. CDR3 length: 15 amino acids. This chain's CDR3 is CASSLRQGRQETQYF. DNA of the CDR3: TGTGCCAGCAGTCTCCGACAGGGACGACAAGAGACCCAGTACTTC.

There are many counts of this clonotype. CDR3 bases: TGTGCCAGCAGCCCCCGAGCGGGCTACAATGAGCAGTTCTTC. Residues: CASSPRAGYNEQFF. The J gene is TRBJ2-1, the V gene TRBV7-9; tentatively, D is TRBD2 (6 bases). CDR1 and CDR2 from the germline V gene are SEHNR and FQNEAQ (reference sequence). The CDR3 loop spans 14 amino acids. V was clipped by 5 bases and J by 3 bases, with 11 bases between them.

This clonotype was seen a handful of times. The chain links TRBV7-8 to TRBJ2-7; D remains ambiguous. The CDR3 contains 18 residues. V was pared by 1 base and J by 4 bases, with 23 bases between. In germline, CDR1 is SGHVS, CDR2 FQNEAQ. The CDR3 coding sequence is TGTGCCAGCAGCTTAGTTGTCCCGGCTGGAAAGGGTCTATACGAGCAGTACTTC. Translation: CASSLVVPAGKGLYEQYF. Combining the CDR3 with reference TRBV7-8 and TRBJ2-7 gives the whole variable domain GAGVSQSPRYKVAKRGQDVALRCDPISGHVSLFWYQQALGQGPEFLTYFQNEAQLDKSGLPSDRFFAERPEGSVSTLKIQRTQQEDSAVYLCASSLVVPAGKGLYEQYFGPGTRLTVT.

Many counts were recorded for this clonotype. The chain couples TRBV20-1 to TRBJ2-3; 7 bases line up with TRBD1. CDR1 is DFQATT, CDR2 SNEGSKA, per germline (reference sequence). Trimming removed 6 bases from V and 5 bases from J; junction bases left unmatched: 14. The length of the CDR3 is 15 residues. Here the CDR3 reads CSAKRGGANRDTQYF. In DNA, the CDR3 is TGCAGTGCCAAAAGAGGGGGCGCAAACCGAGATACGCAGTATTTT.

This clonotype was seen ten or more times. The genes are TRBV20-1 and TRBJ1-2, with a possible D match to TRBD1 (6 bases). V was cut by 6 bases and J by 2 bases, with 10 bases left in between. The CDR3 runs to 12 residues. The germline V gene has CDR1 DFQATT and CDR2 SNEGSKA (reference sequence). The CDR3 loop reads CSARTDNYGYTF. The CDR3 bases are TGCAGTGCAAGGACAGACAACTATGGCTACACCTTC.

This clonotype was counted only a few times. With a much larger clone just one base away, this may be a read error. The gene calls are TRBV20-1 and TRBJ2-4; D is ambiguous. The CDR3 sequence is 15 residues long. CDR1 and CDR2 from the germline V gene are DFQATT and SNEGSKA (reference sequence). CDR3 sequence (DNA): TGCAGTGCCGAAGACTTCTCCCTGGCCAAAAAAATTCAGTACTTC. It yields the protein CSAEDFSLAKKIQYF.

This clonotype was detected ten times or more. The chain combines TRBV5-5 with TRBJ1-1; no firm D call. Germline V lookup: CDR1 SGHKS, CDR2 YYEKEE (reference sequence). Trimming pared 5 bases from V and 0 bases from J, leaving 14 bases between. CDR3 length equals 15 residues. The DNA of the CDR3 is TGTGCCAGCAGGCCAGAAGGGAATCTGAACACTGAAGCTTTCTTT. Its protein product is CASRPEGNLNTEAFF.

This clonotype has a count of ten or more. The J gene is TRBJ1-5, the V gene TRBV5-1; 7 nucleotides match TRBD1. The CDR3 is made up of 14 amino acids. V lost 4 bases to trimming and J lost 9 bases; unmatched junction nucleotides: 10. Germline V gene lookup returns CDR1 SGHRS and CDR2 YFSETQ. The CDR3 DNA is TGCGCCAGCAGCCCTGGCCAGGGGGTTCCGCCCCAGCATTTT. Translation: CASSPGQGVPPQHF.

This clonotype was seen ten or more times. This chain uses TRBV12-3 or TRBV12-4 with TRBJ2-7; D tentatively reads TRBD1 or TRBD2 (5 bases each). The germline V and J ends were trimmed by 3 bases and 3 bases, with 12 bases remaining between them. This CDR3 has 14 amino acids. CDR3 region: CASSFRGWGYEQYF. The CDR3, as DNA: TGTGCCAGCAGTTTTCGGGGCTGGGGCTACGAGCAGTACTTC.

This clonotype came up many times. This chain connects TRBV9 to TRBJ2-2; D might be TRBD2 (6 bases). This CDR3 is 16 amino acids long. V was clipped by 5 bases and J by 0 bases, with 14 bases between them. Germline-derived CDR1 and CDR2 are SGDLS and YYNGEE. This CDR3 reads CASRGSGDANTGELFF. The CDR3 nucleotides read TGTGCCAGCAGAGGTAGCGGAGACGCGAACACCGGGGAGCTGTTTTTT.

A few counts support this clonotype. The chain links TRBV11-3 to TRBJ2-7; 10 nucleotides match TRBD1. J gave up 2 bases and V 6 bases, and 7 bases lay outside the gene matches. CDR3 length: 15 amino acids. Germline values: CDR1 SGHNT, CDR2 YENEEA. The CDR3, as DNA: TGTGCCAGCAGTTTCTCCGGGACAGGGGCCTACGAGCAGTACTTC. Translation gives CASSFSGTGAYEQYF.

This clonotype was recorded many times. The V and J genes are TRBV5-6 and TRBJ2-5, with unresolved D. There are 15 residues in the CDR3. The germline V gene has CDR1 SGHDT and CDR2 YYEEEE. The ends were cut back, 4 bases at V and 2 bases at J, with 15 bases in the middle. The CDR3 bases are TGTGCCAGCAGCCTGGGTTCGGCGGATCAAGAGACCCAGTACTTC. It specifies CASSLGSADQETQYF.

In this sample, this clonotype turned up many times. CDR3 nucleotide sequence: TGCAGCGTTGCGACGGGGACAGGGCCTTGGGAAAAACTGTTTTTT. Protein: CSVATGTGPWEKLFF. The V gene is TRBV29-1, the J gene TRBJ1-4; 9 bases are a match to TRBD1. Germline assignment: CDR1 SQVTM and CDR2 ANQGSEA. V shed 4 bases, J shed 8 bases, and the junction held 11 bases outside the gene matches. This CDR3 is 15 amino acids long.

This clonotype was counted at least ten times. The rearrangement uses TRBV29-1 and TRBJ1-1; possibly TRBD1 for D (5 bases). The germline gives CDR1 SQVTM, CDR2 ANQGSEA. The CDR3 sequence is 11 residues long. Trimming took off 3 bases at V and 11 bases at J, with 13 bases between the two ends. This CDR3 is CSVESRQLAFF. The CDR3 DNA reads as TGCAGCGTTGAGTCGCGACAGCTGGCTTTCTTT.

This clonotype was seen at least ten times. The chain is built from TRBV7-2 and TRBJ1-3; 7 bases are shared with TRBD1. This CDR3 is 17 amino acids long. With V trimmed by 1 base and J by 0 bases, 6 bases remained unmatched. The V gene's germline CDR1 is SGHTA and CDR2 FQGNSA. The CDR3 sequence: CASSLEGRGYSGNTIYF. The DNA for the CDR3 is TGTGCCAGCAGCTTAGAGGGCAGGGGGTACTCTGGAAACACCATATATTTT.

This clonotype came up a few times. The rearrangement uses TRBV11-2 and TRBJ2-2; D tentatively reads TRBD1 or TRBD2 (5 bases each). The V end lost 3 bases, the J end lost 3 bases, and 17 bases lay between the germline ends. The CDR3 is 17 amino acids. Germline CDR1 is SGHAT and CDR2 is FQNNGV. CDR3 amino acids: CASSFWDPTQYTGELFF. The CDR3 DNA reads TGTGCCAGCAGCTTTTGGGACCCGACCCAATACACCGGGGAGCTGTTTTTT.

This clonotype was counted between two and nine times. The chain recombines TRBV12-3 or TRBV12-4 with TRBJ2-3; D perhaps matches TRBD1 (6 bases). Trimming removed 8 bases at V and 5 bases at J, with 11 bases between. This CDR3 is 12 amino acids long. The CDR3 DNA reads TGTGCCAGCGAAGACAGGAGAGATACGCAGTATTTT. Translated, it gives CASEDRRDTQYF.

Ten or more counts support this clonotype. The gene calls are TRBV6-2 or TRBV6-3 and TRBJ2-1, with 9 bases matching TRBD2. The V gene end was trimmed by 6 bases and the J gene end by 4 bases; junction bases not matched to a gene: 7. The length of the CDR3 is 15 residues. CDR1 and CDR2 (germline): MNHEY, SVGEGT. This chain's CDR3 is CASRPGTSYYNEQFF. CDR3 coding DNA: TGTGCCAGCAGGCCCGGGACTAGCTATTACAATGAGCAGTTCTTC.

This clonotype was picked up many times. J is TRBJ2-7 and V is TRBV5-1; D gene uncertain. In germline, CDR1 is SGHRS, CDR2 YFSETQ. The ends were cut back, 6 bases at V and 0 bases at J, with 10 bases in the middle. This CDR3 contains 13 residues. The CDR3 is CASTPGPSYEQYF. In nucleotides, the CDR3 is TGCGCCAGCACCCCAGGACCCTCCTACGAGCAGTACTTC. Complete variable domain (other parts from reference TRBV5-1 and TRBJ2-7): KAGVTQTPRYLIKTRGQQVTLSCSPISGHRSVSWYQQTPGQGLQFLFEYFSETQRNKGNFPGRFSGRQFSNSRSEMNVSTLELGDSALYLCASTPGPSYEQYFGPGTRLTVT.

This clonotype showed up many times. This chain uses TRBV14 with TRBJ2-5, with D maybe TRBD2 (5 bases). The ends were cut back, 4 bases at V and 5 bases at J, with 17 bases in the middle. CDR1 is SGHDN, CDR2 FVKESK, per germline. The CDR3 is 15 amino acids. This CDR3 is CASSRYGIGQETQYF. In DNA form, the CDR3 reads TGTGCCAGCAGCCGCTACGGGATCGGTCAGGAGACCCAGTACTTC.

This clonotype has ten or more counts. This chain uses TRBV20-1 with TRBJ1-3; perhaps TRBD1 as D (5 bases). V shed 6 bases and J shed 4 bases, with 13 bases lying between them. This CDR3 contains 13 residues. Germline V gene data show CDR1 as DFQATT and CDR2 as SNEGSKA (reference sequence). The CDR3 DNA follows: TGCAGTGCCGGCAGGGTCGGGGGAAACACCATATATTTT. Translating it yields CSAGRVGGNTIYF.

This clonotype showed up just a few times. A much larger clone is a single base away; this may be a read error. V is TRBV20-1 and J is TRBJ2-7; D is possibly TRBD1 or TRBD2 (6 bases each). The CDR3 length is 13 residues. V dropped 7 bases and J dropped 1 base, with 14 bases sitting between them. Germline V CDR1 and CDR2: DFQATT, SNEGSKA (reference sequence). The CDR3 DNA follows: TGCAGTGAAGGAGGGGGGAATTCCTACGAGCAGTACTTC. This encodes CSEGGGNSYEQYF.

This clonotype was picked up many times. The gene calls are TRBV5-1 and TRBJ2-5; 11 nucleotides agree with TRBD1. V lost 4 bases and J lost 5; bases outside the gene matches: 10. CDR1 is SGHRS, CDR2 YFSETQ, per germline. The CDR3 is 16 amino acids. The CDR3 is CASSVSGTGGYETQYF. Here the CDR3 DNA reads TGCGCCAGCAGCGTCTCCGGGACAGGGGGATACGAGACCCAGTACTTC.

The chain links TRBV20-1 to TRBJ2-4; 9 bases align to TRBD2. Trimming cost V 6 bases and J 3 bases; bases outside gene matches: 9. The CDR3 length is 15 residues. Germline CDR1 and CDR2: DFQATT and SNEGSKA (reference sequence). Here the CDR3 DNA reads TGCAGTGCCATACACCAGCGGGGGGACAAAAACATTCAGTACTTC. The encoded protein is CSAIHQRGDKNIQYF.

The chain combines TRBV18 with TRBJ1-3; D may be TRBD1 (6 bases). Trimming pared 2 bases from V and 2 bases from J, leaving 13 bases between. Germline V gene sequence: CDR1 KGHSH, CDR2 LQKENI. CDR3 length: 16 amino acids. In DNA, the CDR3 is TGTGCCAGCTCACCATTTCAGGGGTCCCCTGGAAACACCATATATTTT. This codes for CASSPFQGSPGNTIYF.